These T cell receptor beta chains were read from a single sample in a study of T-cell reconstitution after alpha-beta-depleted transplantation in children. TCRdb re-called the PCR reads with MiXCR, one entry per CDR3 protein. The data show about 340,000 distinct CDR3 sequences, about 16% seen once. The sequenced sample was PBMCs, mostly from graft donor cells, obtained 360 days after TCRalphabeta/CD19-depleted stem cell transplant. These receptors were collected from a male patient aged 2-15 years who had a stem cell transplant for acute lymphoblastic leukemia, so the T cells may come from the graft donor. CDR3s include the opening cysteine and the closing phenylalanine or tryptophan. A D gene is named only where the DNA matches it firmly. Expanded clones get a size class; other rows say once, few or many, or leave the size out.

D gene,J gene,clone size,V gene,CDR3 protein,CDR3 DNA
-,TRBJ1-5,-,TRBV2,CASSDRAADQPQHF,TGTGCCAGCAGTGATCGGGCAGCCGATCAGCCCCAGCATTTT
TRBD1,TRBJ2-3,once,TRBV18,CASSPTGAPNTDTQYF,TGTGCCAGCTCACCAACAGGGGCCCCAAACACAGATACGCAGTATTTT
-,TRBJ2-7,many,TRBV3-1,CASSQVLHSYEQYF,TGTGCCAGCAGCCAAGTCCTACACTCCTACGAGCAGTACTTC
-,TRBJ2-1,many,TRBV27,CASSFETETNEQFF,TGTGCCAGCAGTTTTGAGACAGAGACCAATGAGCAGTTCTTC
TRBD1,TRBJ1-5,-,TRBV20-1,CSAQGDGNQPQHF,TGCAGTGCGCAGGGGGATGGCAATCAGCCCCAGCATTTT
-,TRBJ2-6,-,TRBV20-1,CSARDPSTGTSGANVLTF,TGCAGTGCTAGAGATCCATCAACCGGGACCTCTGGGGCCAACGTCCTGACTTTC
TRBD1,TRBJ2-5,-,TRBV28,CASSFHRGLETQYF,TGTGCCAGCAGTTTCCACAGGGGGCTGGAGACCCAGTACTTC
-,TRBJ1-1,few,TRBV30,CAWSPVNTEAFF,TGTGCCTGGAGTCCGGTGAACACTGAAGCTTTCTTT
-,TRBJ2-3,many,TRBV12-3/TRBV12-4,CGERSTSRDTQYF,TGCGGAGAGCGAAGTACATCACGAGATACGCAGTATTTT
-,TRBJ2-1,few,TRBV20-1,CSAGLAEQFF,TGCAGTGCTGGACTGGCTGAGCAGTTCTTC
TRBD2,TRBJ2-3,few,TRBV4-2,CASSLKREGTDTQYF,TGTGCCAGCAGCCTCAAGCGGGAGGGGACAGATACGCAGTATTTT
TRBD2,TRBJ2-3,-,TRBV7-8,CASSRSRGGGGDTQYF,TGTGCCAGCAGCCGCTCCCGGGGGGGAGGTGGAGATACGCAGTATTTT
-,TRBJ2-7,few,TRBV12-3/TRBV12-4,CASSKQVVDSHEQYF,TGTGCCAGCAGTAAACAAGTAGTGGATTCCCACGAGCAGTACTTC
-,TRBJ2-3,few,TRBV5-1,CASSSYRTGRDTDTQYF,TGCGCCAGCAGCTCGTATCGGACAGGGAGGGACACAGATACGCAGTATTTT
-,TRBJ1-1,many,TRBV6-5,CASSSTRGWNTEAFF,TGTGCCAGCAGTTCGACGAGGGGGTGGAACACTGAAGCTTTCTTT
TRBD1,TRBJ2-7,many,TRBV3-1,CASSHTGVEQYF,TGTGCCAGCAGCCACACAGGGGTCGAGCAGTACTTC
TRBD2,TRBJ2-1,-,TRBV4-1,CASSPYSSGLAYNEQFF,TGCGCCAGCAGCCCCTATTCCTCGGGACTAGCATACAATGAGCAGTTCTTC
-,TRBJ2-2,few,TRBV10-3,CAISESKGGLGTGELFF,TGTGCCATCAGTGAGTCGAAGGGAGGTCTCGGCACCGGGGAGCTGTTTTTT
-,TRBJ1-1,-,TRBV29-1,CSFLGGGPNTEAFF,TGCAGCTTCCTAGGGGGGGGGCCGAACACTGAAGCTTTCTTT
-,TRBJ2-4,many,TRBV27,CASSLTAERVNIQYF,TGTGCCAGCAGTTTAACCGCCGAAAGGGTGAACATTCAGTACTTC
-,TRBJ2-7,-,TRBV6-5,CASSYAGELYEQYF,TGTGCCAGCAGTTACGCAGGGGAACTGTACGAGCAGTACTTC
-,TRBJ1-5,-,TRBV11-2,CASSLDWGENQPQHF,TGTGCCAGCAGCTTAGACTGGGGTGAGAATCAGCCCCAGCATTTT
-,TRBJ2-7,few,TRBV12-3/TRBV12-4,CASSRDDWRGGEQYF,TGTGCCAGCAGTCGCGACGACTGGCGCGGAGGCGAGCAGTACTTC
-,TRBJ2-5,-,TRBV19,CASSIGGLETQYF,TGTGCCAGTAGTATCGGAGGGTTAGAGACCCAGTACTTC
-,TRBJ2-1,-,TRBV12-3/TRBV12-4,CASSLSEVPSYNEQFF,TGTGCCAGCAGCCTATCAGAGGTACCCTCCTACAATGAGCAGTTCTTC
TRBD1,TRBJ1-5,-,TRBV20-1,CSALGGGQRISNQPQHF,TGCAGTGCTCTAGGGGGGGGACAGAGGATTAGCAATCAGCCCCAGCATTTT
TRBD1,TRBJ1-2,-,TRBV4-3,CASSPYPTGGPYGYTF,TGCGCCAGCAGCCCCTACCCGACAGGGGGACCCTATGGCTACACCTTC
-,TRBJ2-1,-,TRBV20-1,CSASRLFEQFF,TGCAGTGCTAGCCGGCTGTTTGAGCAGTTCTTC
TRBD1,TRBJ1-2,few,TRBV29-1,CSVSKGTALGYTF,TGCAGCGTCTCTAAGGGGACAGCCCTGGGCTACACCTTC
TRBD1,TRBJ1-2,-,TRBV7-2,CASSLLLAGQGAGYTF,TGTGCCAGCAGCTTACTCCTGGCGGGACAGGGGGCGGGCTACACCTTC
TRBD2,TRBJ2-7,few,TRBV4-1,CASSQGAGVTYEQYF,TGCGCCAGCAGCCAGGGAGCGGGAGTCACCTACGAGCAGTACTTC
-,TRBJ2-7,-,TRBV20-1,CSASGLQEYF,TGCAGTGCTAGCGGCCTCCAGGAGTACTTC
-,TRBJ2-1,few,TRBV14,CASSQNRMDEQFF,TGTGCCAGCAGCCAAAACAGGATGGATGAGCAGTTCTTC
-,TRBJ2-5,few,TRBV6-2/TRBV6-3,CASSYPVKTQYF,TGTGCCAGCAGTTACCCCGTGAAGACCCAGTACTTC
-,TRBJ2-3,-,TRBV20-1,CSASRSGSGTDTQYF,TGCAGTGCTAGCAGGTCAGGGTCTGGGACAGATACGCAGTATTTT
-,TRBJ1-6,-,TRBV4-3,CASSQVLRSHNSPLHF,TGCGCCAGCAGCCAAGTTTTGCGCAGCCATAATTCACCCCTCCACTTT
-,TRBJ2-2,few,TRBV20-1,CSARVRPNTGELFF,TGCAGTGCTAGAGTTAGACCAAACACCGGGGAGCTGTTTTTT
TRBD1,TRBJ2-5,few,TRBV4-2,CASSDPGGWEETQYF,TGTGCCAGCAGCGATCCAGGGGGATGGGAAGAGACCCAGTACTTC